These T cell receptor beta chains were read from a single sample in a study of blood T cell repertoires in COVID-19. Method: immunoSEQ multiplex PCR; TCRdb's copy keeps in-frame clones and lacks some. Of about 180,000 clones in the sample, around 89% were seen once. Source material: peripheral blood. Receptor source: a woman under 40 with acute or convalescent COVID-19. Both conserved end residues are part of each CDR3. A D gene is named only where the DNA matches it firmly. The size entry is marked missing in some rows and otherwise reads once, few, many or a size class.

clone size: .
CDR3 length: 17
J gene: TRBJ2-3
D gene: .
V gene: TRBV11-2
CDR3 DNA: TGTGCCAGCAGCTTAGCCCCGCCCCAGGGGAACACAGATACGCAGTATTTT
CDR3 protein: CASSLAPPQGNTDTQYF

clone size: .
CDR3 length: 15
J gene: TRBJ2-2
D gene: TRBD2
V gene: TRBV4-1
CDR3 DNA: TGCGCCAGCAGCCACCCAGCGGGAGGGACCGGGGAGCTGTTTTTT
CDR3 protein: CASSHPAGGTGELFF

clone size: .
CDR3 length: 14
J gene: TRBJ2-5
D gene: .
V gene: TRBV2
CDR3 DNA: TGTGCCAGCGGAGCGGGCGCCCTGCAAGAGACCCAGTACTTC
CDR3 protein: CASGAGALQETQYF

clone size: .
CDR3 length: 15
J gene: TRBJ2-1
D gene: TRBD1
V gene: TRBV5-1
CDR3 DNA: TGCGCCAGCAGCTTACAGGGGCTTTTATACAATGAGCAGTTCTTC
CDR3 protein: CASSLQGLLYNEQFF

clone size: .
CDR3 length: 11
J gene: TRBJ1-1
D gene: .
V gene: TRBV5-1
CDR3 DNA: TGCGCCACAATTAGAGCCTACCGTGCTTTCTTT
CDR3 protein: CATIRAYRAFF

clone size: .
CDR3 length: 16
J gene: TRBJ2-7
D gene: TRBD2
V gene: TRBV29-1
CDR3 DNA: TGCAGCGTTGGAACCGTCCTAGCGGGGCTTTCCTACGAGCAGTACTTC
CDR3 protein: CSVGTVLAGLSYEQYF

clone size: .
CDR3 length: 14
J gene: TRBJ2-2
D gene: TRBD2
V gene: TRBV19
CDR3 DNA: TGTGCCAGTTCGGCTAGCGGGAGGGCCGGGGAGCTGTTTTTT
CDR3 protein: CASSASGRAGELFF

clone size: once
CDR3 length: 15
J gene: TRBJ2-3
D gene: TRBD1
V gene: TRBV27
CDR3 DNA: TGTGCCAGCAGTTCCTCGGGACAGGTCACAGATACGCAGTATTTT
CDR3 protein: CASSSSGQVTDTQYF

clone size: .
CDR3 length: 12
J gene: TRBJ2-3
D gene: .
V gene: TRBV11-2
CDR3 DNA: TGTGCCAGCAGTTCTACTCGGGATACGCAGTATTTT
CDR3 protein: CASSSTRDTQYF

clone size: .
CDR3 length: 12
J gene: TRBJ2-7
D gene: .
V gene: TRBV18
CDR3 DNA: TGTGCCAGCTCACCAGCCGGCTACGAGCAGTACTTC
CDR3 protein: CASSPAGYEQYF

clone size: .
CDR3 length: 13
J gene: TRBJ2-7
D gene: .
V gene: TRBV2
CDR3 DNA: TGTGCCAGCATAGGGGGAGATTTTTACGAGCAGTACTTC
CDR3 protein: CASIGGDFYEQYF

clone size: .
CDR3 length: 13
J gene: TRBJ1-5
D gene: .
V gene: TRBV5-6
CDR3 DNA: TGTGCCAGCAGCTTGAGATCGGGGGGCGGTAGGCATTTT
CDR3 protein: CASSLRSGGGRHF

clone size: .
CDR3 length: 13
J gene: TRBJ2-7
D gene: .
V gene: TRBV6-5
CDR3 DNA: TGTGCCGCCCGTGGGGGCTACTCCTACGAGCAGTACTTC
CDR3 protein: CAARGGYSYEQYF

clone size: once
CDR3 length: 14
J gene: TRBJ2-1
D gene: TRBD2
V gene: TRBV2
CDR3 DNA: TGTGCCAGCGGCGGGAGGGCCCGTTATAATGAGCAGTTCTTC
CDR3 protein: CASGGRARYNEQFF

clone size: .
CDR3 length: 13
J gene: TRBJ1-2
D gene: .
V gene: TRBV2
CDR3 DNA: TGTGCCAGCAGCCTTAATAAGGGGATCGGCTACACCTTC
CDR3 protein: CASSLNKGIGYTF

clone size: .
CDR3 length: 16
J gene: TRBJ2-1
D gene: .
V gene: TRBV28
CDR3 DNA: TGTGCCAGCACTCTTACCGTTGGGGAGGCAGACAATGAGCAGTTCTTC
CDR3 protein: CASTLTVGEADNEQFF

clone size: .
CDR3 length: 14
J gene: TRBJ1-5
D gene: .
V gene: TRBV2
CDR3 DNA: TGTGCCAGCGATCTTCGACAGAGCAATCAGCCCCAGCATTTT
CDR3 protein: CASDLRQSNQPQHF

clone size: .
CDR3 length: 11
J gene: TRBJ2-7
D gene: .
V gene: TRBV28
CDR3 DNA: TGTGCCAGCAGTTTACTCTACGAGCAGTACTTC
CDR3 protein: CASSLLYEQYF

clone size: .
CDR3 length: 15
J gene: TRBJ1-1
D gene: .
V gene: TRBV10-3
CDR3 DNA: TGTGCCATCAGTGAGGAAAACCGTCGGGACACTGAAGCTTTCTTT
CDR3 protein: CAISEENRRDTEAFF

clone size: .
CDR3 length: 12
J gene: TRBJ1-2
D gene: .
V gene: TRBV28
CDR3 DNA: TGTGCCAGCAGCGGGGTTAACTATGGCTACACCTTC
CDR3 protein: CASSGVNYGYTF

clone size: .
CDR3 length: 13
J gene: TRBJ2-6
D gene: .
V gene: TRBV30
CDR3 DNA: TGTGCCTGGAGTGTCGGTGGGGCCAACGTCCTGACTTTC
CDR3 protein: CAWSVGGANVLTF

clone size: .
CDR3 length: 14
J gene: TRBJ2-3
D gene: TRBD2
V gene: TRBV5-1
CDR3 DNA: TGCGCCAGCAGCTCGTCGAGGGAGGGAGATACGCAGTATTTT
CDR3 protein: CASSSSREGDTQYF

clone size: .
CDR3 length: 16
J gene: TRBJ2-7
D gene: .
V gene: TRBV28
CDR3 DNA: TGTGCCAGCAGTTTCATCCGACGGACAAGCTCCTACGAGCAGTACTTC
CDR3 protein: CASSFIRRTSSYEQYF

clone size: .
CDR3 length: 13
J gene: TRBJ1-3
D gene: .
V gene: TRBV9
CDR3 DNA: TGTGCCAGCAGCGTAGCCGAGGGAAACACCATATATTTT
CDR3 protein: CASSVAEGNTIYF

clone size: .
CDR3 length: 14
J gene: TRBJ1-2
D gene: .
V gene: TRBV3-1/TRBV3-2
CDR3 DNA: TGTGCCAGCAGCTGGGGTACGGCCGGGATAAGCTACACCTTC
CDR3 protein: CASSWGTAGISYTF

clone size: .
CDR3 length: 15
J gene: TRBJ1-2
D gene: .
V gene: TRBV30
CDR3 DNA: TGTGCCTGGAGTGTACCGGGGGGGTCGAATTATGGCTACACCTTC
CDR3 protein: CAWSVPGGSNYGYTF

clone size: .
CDR3 length: 10
J gene: TRBJ2-1
D gene: .
V gene: TRBV7-3
CDR3 DNA: TGTGCCCTAGTGGGGGGACCTACGGTCTTC
CDR3 protein: CALVGGPTVF

clone size: .
CDR3 length: 12
J gene: TRBJ1-3
D gene: .
V gene: TRBV4-1
CDR3 DNA: TGCGCCAGCAGCCAAGTCCAAAACACCATATATTTT
CDR3 protein: CASSQVQNTIYF

clone size: .
CDR3 length: 14
J gene: TRBJ2-2
D gene: TRBD2
V gene: TRBV18
CDR3 DNA: TGTGCCAGCTCAACCAGCGGGGGCACCGGGGAGCTGTTTTTT
CDR3 protein: CASSTSGGTGELFF

clone size: .
CDR3 length: 15
J gene: TRBJ2-1
D gene: .
V gene: TRBV24-1
CDR3 DNA: TGTGCCACCAGTGATTATAGCGACTCCTACAATGAGCAGTTCTTC
CDR3 protein: CATSDYSDSYNEQFF

clone size: .
CDR3 length: 15
J gene: TRBJ2-2
D gene: TRBD2
V gene: TRBV10-2
CDR3 DNA: TGCGCCAGCAGCGGGACTAGCGGGAACACCGGGGAGCTGTTTTTT
CDR3 protein: CASSGTSGNTGELFF

clone size: .
CDR3 length: 15
J gene: TRBJ2-1
D gene: TRBD2
V gene: TRBV5-4
CDR3 DNA: TGTGCCAGCAGCTTTAAACTAGCGGGAGGCAATGAGCAGTTCTTC
CDR3 protein: CASSFKLAGGNEQFF

clone size: once
CDR3 length: 15
J gene: TRBJ1-1
D gene: .
V gene: TRBV19
CDR3 DNA: TGTGCCAGTAGCAACAGGGTAGTGGTAGGCACTGAAGCTTTCTTT
CDR3 protein: CASSNRVVVGTEAFF

clone size: .
CDR3 length: 15
J gene: TRBJ1-5
D gene: TRBD1
V gene: TRBV6-5
CDR3 DNA: TGTGCCAGCAGTTACCCGGACAGGGGGCTGCAGCCCCAGCATTTT
CDR3 protein: CASSYPDRGLQPQHF

clone size: .
CDR3 length: 16
J gene: TRBJ2-4
D gene: TRBD2
V gene: TRBV6-2/TRBV6-3
CDR3 DNA: TGTGCCAGCAGTTACGGGGGGGGGATAGCCAAAAACATTCAGTACTTC
CDR3 protein: CASSYGGGIAKNIQYF

clone size: once
CDR3 length: 15
J gene: TRBJ2-7
D gene: TRBD2
V gene: TRBV30
CDR3 DNA: TGTGCCTGGAGTAAGAAAAGCGGGAGGGCCTACGAGCAGTACTTC
CDR3 protein: CAWSKKSGRAYEQYF

clone size: .
CDR3 length: 16
J gene: TRBJ1-5
D gene: TRBD1
V gene: TRBV7-2
CDR3 DNA: TGTGCCAGCAGCCCCGGGACAGGGGGTGGTAGTCAGCCCCAGCATTTT
CDR3 protein: CASSPGTGGGSQPQHF

clone size: .
CDR3 length: 13
J gene: TRBJ2-1
D gene: TRBD2
V gene: TRBV19
CDR3 DNA: TGTGCCAGTACCATCACGGCGGGAGGTGAGCAGTTCTTC
CDR3 protein: CASTITAGGEQFF

clone size: .
CDR3 length: 17
J gene: TRBJ1-4
D gene: .
V gene: TRBV6-1
CDR3 DNA: TGTGCCAGCAGTGAACAACCAACGGGCGCGGGCTTGGGGAAACTGTTTTTT
CDR3 protein: CASSEQPTGAGLGKLFF

clone size: .
CDR3 length: 17
J gene: TRBJ2-3
D gene: TRBD1
V gene: TRBV9
CDR3 DNA: TGTGCCAGCAGCGCGGGACAGGGACCATTAGACACAGATACGCAGTATTTT
CDR3 protein: CASSAGQGPLDTDTQYF

clone size: once
CDR3 length: 14
J gene: TRBJ2-1
D gene: TRBD1
V gene: TRBV5-5
CDR3 DNA: TGTGCCAGCAGCCGGGGACAGACTAACAATGAGCAGTTCTTC
CDR3 protein: CASSRGQTNNEQFF

clone size: large
CDR3 length: 14
J gene: TRBJ2-1
D gene: .
V gene: TRBV18
CDR3 DNA: TGTGCCAGCTCACCAGGACAGAACAACAATGAGCAGTTCTTC
CDR3 protein: CASSPGQNNNEQFF

clone size: .
CDR3 length: 15
J gene: TRBJ2-7
D gene: TRBD1
V gene: TRBV7-6
CDR3 DNA: TGTGCCAGCAGCTCCCATCCAGGGGGCTTCTACGAGCAGTACTTC
CDR3 protein: CASSSHPGGFYEQYF

clone size: .
CDR3 length: 16
J gene: TRBJ1-2
D gene: TRBD1
V gene: TRBV5-1
CDR3 DNA: TGCGCCAGCAGCTTGGGGTCGGGACAGACCCCATATGGCTACACCTTC
CDR3 protein: CASSLGSGQTPYGYTF

clone size: few
CDR3 length: 15
J gene: TRBJ1-5
D gene: TRBD1
V gene: TRBV6-2/TRBV6-3
CDR3 DNA: TGTGCCAGCAGCTCCGGGACAGGGAAGAGTCAGCCCCAGCATTTT
CDR3 protein: CASSSGTGKSQPQHF

clone size: once
CDR3 length: 15
J gene: TRBJ2-3
D gene: .
V gene: TRBV6-4
CDR3 DNA: TGTGCCAGCAGTGACGGGTCAGGGGGCACAGATACGCAGTATTTT
CDR3 protein: CASSDGSGGTDTQYF

clone size: .
CDR3 length: 12
J gene: TRBJ2-3
D gene: .
V gene: TRBV6-1
CDR3 DNA: TGTGCCAGCAGTGAAAATAAAGATACGCAGTATTTT
CDR3 protein: CASSENKDTQYF

clone size: .
CDR3 length: 13
J gene: TRBJ2-5
D gene: .
V gene: TRBV10-2
CDR3 DNA: TGCGCCAGTGGTACGGGAGCAAGAGAGACCCAGTACTTC
CDR3 protein: CASGTGARETQYF

clone size: .
CDR3 length: 11
J gene: TRBJ2-7
D gene: .
V gene: TRBV20-1
CDR3 DNA: TGCAGTGATCAGGGCGACTACGAGCAGTACTTC
CDR3 protein: CSDQGDYEQYF